Listed below are T cell receptor beta chains from one sample, sequenced in a study of blood T cells in healthy people across ages. TCRdb re-derived calls from the 5' RACE reads in MiXCR, one entry per CDR3 protein. The sample lists 1,300,000 or so distinct CDR3 sequences; around 59% were seen once. The sequenced sample consisted of blood. These receptors were obtained from a man aged 18 to 29 in good health. CDR3s include the opening cysteine and the closing phenylalanine or tryptophan. A D gene is named only where the DNA matches it firmly. A clone size is listed for some rows: how often the clone was seen (once, few, many), or a class if it is expanded.

clone size | J gene | V gene | D gene | CDR3 DNA | CDR3 protein
few | TRBJ2-3 | TRBV7-2 | . | TGTGCCAGCAGCTTAGCTCGGTATCCAGATACGCAGTATTTT | CASSLARYPDTQYF
. | TRBJ1-1 | TRBV18 | . | TGTGCCAGCTCACCAGAAAGTAAGAACACTGAAGCTTTCTTT | CASSPESKNTEAFF
. | TRBJ2-3 | TRBV29-1 | . | TGCAGCGTTGAAGGGGTAGCGGAAGCAGATACGCAGTATTTT | CSVEGVAEADTQYF
few | TRBJ2-7 | TRBV7-2 | TRBD2 | TGTGCCAGCAGCTTAGCGTTATCGGGAGGACACGAGCAGTACTTC | CASSLALSGGHEQYF
. | TRBJ2-7 | TRBV12-3/TRBV12-4 | TRBD2 | TGTGCCAGCACTGGGGGGACTACCGAGGGGGAGCAGTACTTC | CASTGGTTEGEQYF
few | TRBJ2-5 | TRBV4-1 | TRBD1 | TGCGCCAGCAGCCAAAGGACAGGGTCCGAGACCCAGTACTTC | CASSQRTGSETQYF
. | TRBJ1-2 | TRBV4-3 | TRBD1 | TGCGCCAGCAGCCAAGATCCCGGGACAGGGGATGGCTACACCTTC | CASSQDPGTGDGYTF
. | TRBJ2-4 | TRBV11-2 | TRBD1 | TGTGCCAGCAGCCCTCAACGGACAGGGGAGTACATTCAGTACTTC | CASSPQRTGEYIQYF
. | TRBJ2-1 | TRBV18 | TRBD1 | TGTGCCAGCTCACCTCGGACAGGCCACAATGAGCAGTTCTTC | CASSPRTGHNEQFF
. | TRBJ2-7 | TRBV7-9 | TRBD2 | TGTGCCAGCAGCTCCGGACTAGCGGGAGTTGGCGAGCAGTACTTC | CASSSGLAGVGEQYF
. | TRBJ2-7 | TRBV9 | . | TGTGCCAGCAGCGCGGGGGTTGGGTCCTACGAGCAGTACTTC | CASSAGVGSYEQYF
. | TRBJ2-7 | TRBV15 | . | TGTGCCACCAGCAGAGGCCCGCTCCACGGAGAGCAGTACTTC | CATSRGPLHGEQYF
. | TRBJ2-1 | TRBV6-5 | . | TGTGCCAGCAGCCGCCAAAGCAGTCACAATGAGCAGTTCTTC | CASSRQSSHNEQFF
. | TRBJ2-1 | TRBV6-1 | TRBD2 | TGTGCCAGCAGTGAATTGGCTAGCGGGAGCTCCTACAATGAGCAGTTCTTC | CASSELASGSSYNEQFF
. | TRBJ1-1 | TRBV27 | . | TGTGCCAGCAGTCCCGAGGGGGTATGGAACACTGAAGCTTTCTTT | CASSPEGVWNTEAFF
. | TRBJ2-7 | TRBV4-1 | . | TGCGCCAGCAGCCAAGATAGGGGGCGGGACATCTCCTACGAGCAGTACTTC | CASSQDRGRDISYEQYF
. | TRBJ2-1 | TRBV29-1 | TRBD1 | TGCAGCGTTGTGCGACAGGGTGGATCCAACGAGCAGTTCTTC | CSVVRQGGSNEQFF
. | TRBJ1-5 | TRBV12-3/TRBV12-4 | TRBD1 | TGTGCCAGCAGCCGGACAGGGGGCTTGGGTCAGCCCCAGCATTTT | CASSRTGGLGQPQHF
. | TRBJ2-7 | TRBV6-1 | TRBD1 | TGTGCCAGCAGCCCAATCCGGGACAGGGGGCTGGAGCAGTACTTC | CASSPIRDRGLEQYF
. | TRBJ1-1 | TRBV2 | TRBD1 | TGTGCCAGCAGTGTCCAGGCAGGGGGTGAAGCTTTCTTT | CASSVQAGGEAFF
. | TRBJ2-4 | TRBV12-3/TRBV12-4 | . | TGTGCCAGCAGTTTTGACTGGAACATTCAGTACTTC | CASSFDWNIQYF
. | TRBJ2-1 | TRBV12-3/TRBV12-4 | TRBD2 | TGTGCCAGCAAGAGCGGGAACCGTAATCCGTTCTTC | CASKSGNRNPFF
. | TRBJ1-2 | TRBV5-1 | . | TGCGCCGGCAGCTTGGCGCCGGGATATCCCAACTATGGCTACACCTTC | CAGSLAPGYPNYGYTF
. | TRBJ1-6 | TRBV4-1 | . | TGCGCCAGCAGCCAAGCGACAGGTTATAATTCACCCCTCCACTTT | CASSQATGYNSPLHF
. | TRBJ2-3 | TRBV4-3 | . | TGCGCCAGCAGCCAAGGACGGACAGTGGATACGCAGTATTTT | CASSQGRTVDTQYF
. | TRBJ2-1 | TRBV5-5 | . | TGTGCCAGCAGCCCCGCAGCGGTCCATGAGCAGTTCTTC | CASSPAAVHEQFF
. | TRBJ2-3 | TRBV27 | TRBD1 | TGTGCCAGCAGTTTATTGTCCGGGACAGGGGTATCAGATACGCAGTATTTT | CASSLLSGTGVSDTQYF
once | TRBJ1-4 | TRBV9 | TRBD1 | TGTGCCAGCAGCGCCCGACAGGGCGGTTATGAAAAACTGTTTTTT | CASSARQGGYEKLFF
. | TRBJ2-5 | TRBV4-1 | TRBD2 | TGCGCCAGCAGCCCACGGGAGGATGGAGAGACCCAGTACTTC | CASSPREDGETQYF
. | TRBJ2-1 | TRBV4-2 | TRBD2 | TGTGCCAGCACCTCCCGACTAGCGGGAGGAACCAATGAGCAGTTCTTC | CASTSRLAGGTNEQFF